This T cell receptor beta chain was recovered during a study of T cell responses to AZD1222 COVID-19 vaccine. Study-wide results and caveats: Two AZD1222 administrations were followed by greater Spike-specific TCR breadth and depth. Per reports, nearly half of all spike-specific TCRs target regions that are unmutated in variants. Baseline antibody screening turned up just six seropositive AZD1222 recipients. White British people made up most donors, females outnumbered males, and clonal diversity was possibly underestimated.

Measured with immunoSEQ multiplex PCR; TCRdb has only the in-frame clones, and not every one. The sample records 130,000 to 150,000 clones, about 91% being singletons. A remark on this clone: The antigen remains undetermined.

V gave up 0 bases and J gave up 10 bases, with 16 bases separating them. This CDR3 contains 15 residues. The V gene's germline CDR1 is SGHRS and CDR2 YFSETQ. The J gene is TRBJ2-2, the V gene TRBV5-1; D is perhaps TRBD2 (7 bases). The sequence derives from an adult in good health. Sequencing used peripheral blood, obtained on day 0 of AZD1222 vaccination. CDR3 nucleotides: TGCGCCAGCAGCTTGGACCCTGGAGGGGGGGAGGAGCTGTTTTTT. Its translation: CASSLDPGGGEELFF.